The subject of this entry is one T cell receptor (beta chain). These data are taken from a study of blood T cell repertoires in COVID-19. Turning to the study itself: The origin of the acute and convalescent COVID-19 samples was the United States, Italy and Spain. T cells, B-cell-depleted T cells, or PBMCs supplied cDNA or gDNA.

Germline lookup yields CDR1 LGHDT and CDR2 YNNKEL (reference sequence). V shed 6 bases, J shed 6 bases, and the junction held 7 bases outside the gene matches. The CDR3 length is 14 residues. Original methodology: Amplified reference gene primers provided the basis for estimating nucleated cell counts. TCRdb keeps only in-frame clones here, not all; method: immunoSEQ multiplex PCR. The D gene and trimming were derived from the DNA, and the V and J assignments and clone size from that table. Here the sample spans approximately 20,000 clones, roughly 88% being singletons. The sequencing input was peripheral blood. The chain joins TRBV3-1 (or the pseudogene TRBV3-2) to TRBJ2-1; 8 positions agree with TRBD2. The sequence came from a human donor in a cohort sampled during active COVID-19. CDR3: CASRGSGMVNEQFF. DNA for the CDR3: TGTGCCAGCAGAGGTAGCGGGATGGTCAATGAGCAGTTCTTC.